The 21 T cell receptor beta chains reported below all come from one sample, sequenced in a study of blood T cell repertoires in COVID-19. Clones were read by immunoSEQ multiplex PCR, and TCRdb kept only the in-frame ones, dropping some. The repertoire holds roughly 99,000 clones, with more than 70% as singletons. Material for sequencing was peripheral blood. Every receptor here comes from a human donor in a cohort sampled during active COVID-19.

This clone was seen a single time. The chain is built from TRBV4-3 and TRBJ1-4, with D perhaps matching TRBD1 (5 bases). Germline-derived CDR1 and CDR2 are LGHNA and YSLEER. Trimming stripped 1 base from V and 3 bases from J, with 9 bases between. This CDR3 is built from 15 residues. The CDR3 reads CASSQVGAANEKLFF. DNA for the CDR3: TGCGCCAGCAGCCAAGTAGGGGCGGCTAATGAAAAACTGTTTTTT.

The V call is TRBV5-1, the J call TRBJ2-1, with a weak D call TRBD1 (6 bases). The germline V gene has CDR1 SGHRS and CDR2 YFSETQ. This CDR3 has 15 residues. The V end lost 2 bases, the J end lost 6 bases, and 15 bases lay between the germline ends. CDR3 in amino acids: CASSFGDTSLNEQFF. The CDR3, as DNA: TGCGCCAGCAGCTTCGGGGACACCAGCCTCAATGAGCAGTTCTTC.

The V gene is TRBV3-1 (or the pseudogene TRBV3-2), the J gene TRBJ1-1; a possible D gene is TRBD1 (5 bases). V gave up 4 bases and J gave up 5 bases, with 20 bases separating them. The CDR3 is 16 amino acids. CDR1 and CDR2 (germline): LGHDT, YNNKEL (reference sequence). The CDR3: CASSLGGLRLGTEAFF. CDR3 DNA sequence: TGTGCCAGCAGCCTTGGGGGACTACGGCTGGGGACTGAAGCTTTCTTT.

The chain is built from TRBV6-2 or TRBV6-3 and TRBJ1-5, with D possibly matching TRBD1 (5 bases). Looked up from germline, CDR1 is MNHEY and CDR2 is SVGEGT. The CDR3 contains 15 residues. Trimming took off 5 bases at V and 6 bases at J, with 17 bases between the two ends. The CDR3 bases are TGTGCCAGCAGTACCCCATCAGGGTTCTTTCAGCCCCAGCATTTT. Translated: CASSTPSGFFQPQHF.

This chain joins TRBV27 and TRBJ1-4; TRBD1 is a possible D gene (5 bases). The ends were cut back, 5 bases at V and 8 bases at J, with 15 bases in the middle. CDR1 is MNHEY, CDR2 SMNVEV, per germline (reference sequence). The CDR3 length is 14 residues. The CDR3 here is CASSPSGAWEKLFF. DNA for the CDR3: TGTGCCAGCAGTCCAAGCGGGGCTTGGGAAAAACTGTTTTTT.

As to this clone: The same CDR3 can be traced to other DNA sequences in this sample. This rearrangement joins TRBV28 to TRBJ2-1; perhaps TRBD1 as D (6 bases). Germline CDR1 MDHEN, CDR2 SYDVKM. This CDR3 comprises 16 residues. Trimming removed 5 bases at V and 0 bases at J, with 14 bases between. CDR3 DNA: TGTGCCAGCAGTACATCCGGGACACGCTCCTACAATGAGCAGTTCTTC. Translating gives CASSTSGTRSYNEQFF.

The chain links TRBV3-1 (or the pseudogene TRBV3-2) to TRBJ1-4; 7 bases match TRBD1. This CDR3 comprises 14 residues. Germline CDR1 is LGHDT and CDR2 is YNNKEL (reference sequence). With V trimmed by 1 base and J by 4 bases, 0 bases remained unmatched. The CDR3 here is CASSQGDSNEKLFF. In DNA form, the CDR3 reads TGTGCCAGCAGCCAAGGGGACAGTAATGAAAAACTGTTTTTT.

In DNA form, the CDR3 reads TGTGCCAGTAATTACAGGGGGCACACTGAAGCTTTCTTT. Protein: CASNYRGHTEAFF. This sequence joins TRBV19 and TRBJ1-1; 9 nucleotides match TRBD1. This CDR3 is 13 amino acids long. J gave up 3 bases and V 7 bases, and 3 bases lay outside the gene matches. In germline, CDR1 is LNHDA, CDR2 SQIVND (reference sequence). Looking up the rest from reference TRBV19 and TRBJ1-1 gives the full variable domain: DGGITQSPKYLFRKEGQNVTLSCEQNLNHDAMYWYRQDPGQGLRLIYYSQIVNDFQKGDIAEGYSVSREKKESFPLTVTSAQKNPTAFYLCASNYRGHTEAFFGQGTRLTVV.

This chain connects TRBV6-2 or TRBV6-3 to TRBJ2-1, with unresolved D. Germline CDR1 reads MNHEY; CDR2 reads SVGEGT. Trimming removed 5 bases from V and 13 bases from J, with 24 bases in between. The CDR3 contains 15 residues. The CDR3 nucleotides read TGTGCCAGCAGTCCCGCGGAGCCTACCGCGGTGGCCCAGTTCTTC. It is translated as CASSPAEPTAVAQFF.

CDR3 sequence (DNA): TGTGCCAGCAGCCAAGGACAGGGGTTTTTCGCTGAAGCTTTCTTT. Protein: CASSQGQGFFAEAFF. V gene TRBV6-5 combines with J gene TRBJ1-1, with 9 positions matching TRBD1. Trimming at V came to 6 bases and at J to 6 bases, leaving 11 bases not matched to a gene. This CDR3 spans 15 amino acids. Germline loops: CDR1 MNHEY, CDR2 SVGAGI.

The chain's CDR3 is CASSNMGQTSGANVLTF. CDR3 nucleotide sequence: TGTGCCAGCAGCAACATGGGACAGACCTCTGGGGCCAACGTCCTGACTTTC. V gene TRBV11-2 combines with J gene TRBJ2-6; 7 bases fit TRBD1. In germline, CDR1 is SGHAT, CDR2 FQNNGV. CDR3 length equals 17 residues. V lost 5 bases to trimming and J lost 0 bases; unmatched junction nucleotides: 7.

The chain combines TRBV18 with TRBJ2-2; D call uncertain. Trimming removed 2 bases at V and 0 bases at J, with 10 bases between. In germline, CDR1 is KGHSH, CDR2 LQKENI. The CDR3 has 16 amino acids. This CDR3 is CASSPLQNANTGELFF. CDR3 coding DNA: TGTGCCAGCTCACCATTACAAAACGCGAACACCGGGGAGCTGTTTTTT.

This clone was recorded only once. The V and J genes are TRBV4-3 and TRBJ2-4, with 9 positions matching TRBD1. There are 15 residues in the CDR3. Germline V gives CDR1 LGHNA, CDR2 YSLEER. Trimming removed 0 bases from V and 8 bases from J; junction bases left unmatched: 5. The CDR3 spells CASSQEGQGRDIQYF. The DNA of the CDR3 is TGCGCCAGCAGCCAAGAAGGACAGGGGAGGGACATTCAGTACTTC.

This chain links TRBV7-2 with TRBJ2-2; no clear D gene. The CDR3 has 15 residues. The V end was cut by 5 bases, the J end by 6 bases, with 16 bases between. Germline CDR1 reads SGHTA; CDR2 reads FQGNSA. In nucleotides, the CDR3 is TGTGCCAGCAGCAAGAAGACCACCCAGGCCGGGGAGCTGTTTTTT. Amino acid sequence: CASSKKTTQAGELFF.

This chain links TRBV7-2 with TRBJ2-5; D is uncertain. This CDR3 is built from 12 residues. The V end was cut by 3 bases, the J end by 1 base, with 3 bases between. The germline gives CDR1 SGHTA, CDR2 FQGNSA. The DNA for the CDR3 is TGTGCCAGCAGCTTCTTCCAAGAGACCCAGTACTTC. Translated, it gives CASSFFQETQYF.

The CDR3 spells CASSQTGLGANVLTF. DNA of the CDR3: TGTGCCAGCAGCCAGACAGGGCTTGGGGCCAACGTCCTGACTTTC. The gene calls are TRBV7-3 and TRBJ2-6; 7 bases agree with TRBD1. Germline values: CDR1 SGHTA, CDR2 FQGTGA. The V segment lost 5 bases and the J segment 3 bases; nucleotides outside the gene matches: 4. The CDR3 length is 15 residues.

V is TRBV7-2 and J is TRBJ2-2; D remains unclear. The V end lost 2 bases, the J end lost 5 bases, and 9 bases lay between the germline ends. Germline CDR1 is SGHTA and CDR2 is FQGNSA. The CDR3 runs 14 residues. CDR3 nucleotide sequence: TGTGCCAGCAGCTTACTAGTCTCGACCGGGGAGCTGTTTTTT. It codes for CASSLLVSTGELFF.

The chain carries TRBV15 and TRBJ2-7; no firm D call. The germline V gene encodes CDR1 LNHNV and CDR2 YYDKDF (reference sequence). The ends were cut back, 3 bases at V and 4 bases at J, with 7 bases in the middle. This CDR3 has 12 amino acids. CDR3 in DNA: TGTGCCACCAGCAGTGGCGGATACGAGCAGTACTTC. It yields the protein CATSSGGYEQYF.

This clone was recorded only once. The J gene is TRBJ1-6, the V gene TRBV7-8; 7 nucleotides match TRBD1. V gave up 5 bases and J gave up 7 bases; unmatched junction bases: 8. The CDR3 length is 15 residues. The germline V gene has CDR1 SGHVS and CDR2 FQNEAQ. The CDR3 DNA follows: TGTGCCAGCAGCCGGCTTACAGGGGACAATTCACCCCTCCACTTT. Its protein product is CASSRLTGDNSPLHF.

V and J are TRBV7-3 and TRBJ2-5; the D gene is possibly TRBD2 (6 bases). V lost 2 bases, J lost 4 bases, and 20 bases lay in between. Germline V gene sequence: CDR1 SGHTA, CDR2 FQGTGA. CDR3 length: 17 amino acids. Here the CDR3 reads CASSLLAAHSPGETQYF. The CDR3 nucleotides read TGTGCCAGCAGCTTATTAGCGGCACACTCCCCCGGAGAGACCCAGTACTTC.

The CDR3 DNA sequence: TGTGCCAGCAGCTCACACAGGGCTCGCTATGGCTACACCTTC. Translating it yields CASSSHRARYGYTF. The chain joins TRBV5-7 to TRBJ1-2; D perhaps matches TRBD1 (6 bases). TRBV5-7 is labeled an ORF, and its function is uncertain. This CDR3 is 14 amino acids long. V lost 3 bases to trimming and J lost 4 bases, with 13 bases between them.